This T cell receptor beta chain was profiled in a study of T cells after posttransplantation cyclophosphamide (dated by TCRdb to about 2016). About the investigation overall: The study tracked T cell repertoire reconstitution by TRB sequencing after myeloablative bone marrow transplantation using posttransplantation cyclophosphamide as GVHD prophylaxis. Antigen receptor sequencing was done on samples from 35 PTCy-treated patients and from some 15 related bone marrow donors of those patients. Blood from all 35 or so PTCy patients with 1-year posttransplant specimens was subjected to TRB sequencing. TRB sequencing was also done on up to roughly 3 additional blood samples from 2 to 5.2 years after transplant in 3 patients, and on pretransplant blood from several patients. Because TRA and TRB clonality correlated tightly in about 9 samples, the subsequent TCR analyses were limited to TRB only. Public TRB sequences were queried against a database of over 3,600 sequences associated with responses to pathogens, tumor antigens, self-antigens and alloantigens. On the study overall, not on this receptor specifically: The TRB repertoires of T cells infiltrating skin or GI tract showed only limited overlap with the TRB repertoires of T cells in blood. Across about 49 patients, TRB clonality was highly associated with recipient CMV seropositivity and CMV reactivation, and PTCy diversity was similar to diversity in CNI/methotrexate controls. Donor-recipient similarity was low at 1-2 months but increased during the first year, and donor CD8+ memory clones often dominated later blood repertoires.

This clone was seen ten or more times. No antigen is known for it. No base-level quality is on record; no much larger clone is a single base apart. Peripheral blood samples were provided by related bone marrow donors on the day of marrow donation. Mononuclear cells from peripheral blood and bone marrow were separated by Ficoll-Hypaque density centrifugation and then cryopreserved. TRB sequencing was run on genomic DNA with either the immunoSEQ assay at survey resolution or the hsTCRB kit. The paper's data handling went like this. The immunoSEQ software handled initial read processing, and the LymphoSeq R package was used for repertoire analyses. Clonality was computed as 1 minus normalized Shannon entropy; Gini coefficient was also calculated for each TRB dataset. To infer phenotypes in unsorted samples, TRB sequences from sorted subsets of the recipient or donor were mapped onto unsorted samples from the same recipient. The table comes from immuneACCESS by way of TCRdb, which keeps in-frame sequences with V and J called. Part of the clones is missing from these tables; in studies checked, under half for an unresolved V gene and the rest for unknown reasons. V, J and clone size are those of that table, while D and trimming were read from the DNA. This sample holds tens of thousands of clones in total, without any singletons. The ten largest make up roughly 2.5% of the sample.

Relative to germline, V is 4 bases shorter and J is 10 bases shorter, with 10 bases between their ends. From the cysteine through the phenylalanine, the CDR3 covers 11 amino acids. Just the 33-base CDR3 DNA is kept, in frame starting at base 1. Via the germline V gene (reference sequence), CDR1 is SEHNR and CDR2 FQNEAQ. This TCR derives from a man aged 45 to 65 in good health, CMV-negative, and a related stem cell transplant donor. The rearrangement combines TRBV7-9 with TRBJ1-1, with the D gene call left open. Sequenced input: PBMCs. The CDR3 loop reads CASSSERGAFF. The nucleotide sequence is TGTGCCAGCAGCTCCGAGCGGGGAGCTTTCTTT.